The 26 T cell receptor beta chains given below trace back to one sample, sequenced in a study of shared T cell receptors in the human thymus (dated by TCRdb to the early 2020s). Library preparation employed the immunoSEQ multiplex PCR assay. TCRdb mirrors the immuneACCESS table, restricted to in-frame sequences. Some clones are absent from its copies; in checked studies, under half trace to an unresolved V gene, and the reason for the others is unknown. For this sample there are under 700,000 clones; more than 75% appear just once. The ten largest clones add up to 0.013% of the sample. The data also belong to a second study, concerning human thymus T cells.

The sequenced material came from thymocytes. The source of these receptors is a boy in the first two years of life with a congenital heart defect. Donor details come from another sample of the same person, matched by shared clones.

The chain is built from TRBV2 and TRBJ2-6; no clear D gene. CDR1 SNHLY and CDR2 FYNNEI come from the germline V gene. V dropped 5 bases and J dropped 0 bases, with 5 bases sitting between them. The CDR3 is 14 amino acids. CDR3 DNA: TGTGCCAGCAGTTCGGTCTCTGGGGCCAACGTCCTGACTTTC. It encodes CASSSVSGANVLTF.

CDR3 nucleotides: TGTGCCAGCAGCCCTCTGCCGAGGGAGCAGTACTTC. Translating gives CASSPLPREQYF. The chain couples TRBV7-9 to TRBJ2-7; the D is unclear. Trimming shortened V by 5 bases and J by 7 bases, and 12 bases separated the two germline ends. The CDR3 loop spans 12 amino acids. Looked up from germline, CDR1 is SEHNR and CDR2 is FQNEAQ (reference sequence).

The chain employs TRBV7-8 and TRBJ2-7; TRBD2 might be the D (5 bases). Trimming took off 6 bases at V and 3 bases at J, with 12 bases between the two ends. This CDR3 is 13 amino acids long. The germline V gene encodes CDR1 SGHVS and CDR2 FQNEAQ. The CDR3 region is CASRLTTSYEQYF. CDR3 nucleotides: TGTGCCAGCAGACTGACTACCAGCTACGAGCAGTACTTC.

The V and J genes are TRBV30 and TRBJ2-1; possibly TRBD1 for D (5 bases). Germline values: CDR1 GTSNPN, CDR2 SVGIG (reference sequence). Trimming took 3 bases from V and 5 from J, leaving 17 bases between them. The CDR3 totals 15 residues. The CDR3 protein is CAWSGRRARDNEQFF. The CDR3 DNA sequence: TGTGCCTGGAGCGGGCGCCGGGCCAGGGACAATGAGCAGTTCTTC.

CDR3 residues: CASTAQGSYEQYF. The CDR3 DNA reads TGTGCCAGTACTGCACAGGGTTCCTACGAGCAGTACTTC. The chain couples TRBV19 to TRBJ2-7; tentative D call: TRBD1 (6 bases). Per germline, CDR1 LNHDA and CDR2 SQIVND (reference sequence). The CDR3 contains 13 residues. V shed 7 bases and J shed 1 base, with 11 bases lying between them.

V gene TRBV11-2 combines with J gene TRBJ2-3; tentative D call: TRBD2 (6 bases). The V and J ends lost 0 bases and 2 bases respectively, with 9 bases between them. CDR1 is SGHAT and CDR2 is FQNNGV in the germline V gene. The CDR3 length is 15 residues. CDR3 in DNA: TGTGCCAGCAGCTTAGATGCGGGGAACACAGATACGCAGTATTTT. Its translation: CASSLDAGNTDTQYF.

The rearrangement joins TRBV30 to TRBJ2-3; 10 positions agree with TRBD2. The germline CDR1 and CDR2 sequences are GTSNPN and SVGIG (reference sequence). V shed 2 bases and J 5 bases; nucleotides not matched to a gene: 1. The CDR3 totals 13 residues. CDR3 DNA sequence: TGTGCCTGGAGTCTAGCGGGAGAAGATACGCAGTATTTT. It yields the protein CAWSLAGEDTQYF.

In this sample, this clone turned up once. This chain links TRBV27 with TRBJ1-2; 12 positions agree with TRBD1. The trim removed 6 bases at V and 6 bases at J, leaving 8 bases unmatched. The CDR3 length is 15 residues. Per the germline V gene, CDR1 is MNHEY and CDR2 is SMNVEV (reference sequence). CDR3 in amino acids: CASRSGTGGRNGYTF. Here the CDR3 DNA reads TGTGCCAGCAGGAGTGGGACAGGGGGCAGAAATGGCTACACCTTC.

This sequence joins TRBV5-1 and TRBJ1-4; 7 bases agree with TRBD1. V lost 3 bases to trimming and J lost 0 bases; unmatched junction nucleotides: 14. This CDR3 spans 19 amino acids. The germline CDR1 and CDR2 sequences are SGHRS and YFSETQ. CDR3 nucleotide sequence: TGCGCCAGCAGCTCTTCCTGGGACAGTTCCTTTGCAACTAATGAAAAACTGTTTTTT. Amino acid sequence: CASSSSWDSSFATNEKLFF.

This clone was seen just once. This sequence joins TRBV25-1 and TRBJ2-3; D ambiguous. The CDR3 spans 15 residues. Germline V gene sequence: CDR1 MGHDK, CDR2 SYGVNS. V lost 7 bases to trimming and J lost 5 bases, with 19 bases between them. For the CDR3, the DNA is TGTGCCAGCAATCTCCCGCTGGCCCGAAAAGATACGCAGTATTTT. Amino acid sequence: CASNLPLARKDTQYF. Drawing the rest from reference TRBV25-1 and TRBJ2-3, the complete variable domain is EADIYQTPRYLVIGTGKKITLECSQTMGHDKMYWYQQDPGMELHLIHYSYGVNSTEKGDLSSESTVSRIRTEHFPLTLESARPSHTSQYLCASNLPLARKDTQYFGPGTRLTVL.

This clone was found once. V usage is TRBV25-1 and J usage is TRBJ2-7, with 7 bases that match TRBD1. The CDR3 loop spans 17 amino acids. Germline CDR1 reads MGHDK; CDR2 reads SYGVNS. J lost 2 bases, V lost 8 bases, and 18 bases had no gene match. Written as DNA, the CDR3 is TGTGCCAGCCGTCCATGGGCTCAACAGGGGTCAACCTACGAGCAGTACTTC. Protein sequence: CASRPWAQQGSTYEQYF.

This rearrangement joins TRBV2 to TRBJ1-5, with a weak D call TRBD1 (5 bases). This CDR3 has 15 residues. Germline V lookup: CDR1 SNHLY, CDR2 FYNNEI. Trimming shortened V by 6 bases and J by 5 bases, and 17 bases separated the two germline ends. This CDR3 reads CASRGVEEGDQPQHF. The CDR3, as DNA: TGTGCCAGCAGGGGGGTCGAGGAGGGAGATCAGCCCCAGCATTTT.

This chain links TRBV4-1 with TRBJ1-2; D uncertain. CDR3 length equals 16 residues. V lost 0 bases and J 4 bases, leaving 15 bases between the germline ends. CDR1 is MGHRA, CDR2 YSYEKL, per germline. CDR3: CASSQDGLRGGYGYTF. The CDR3 region has the DNA TGCGCCAGCAGCCAAGATGGTTTACGGGGTGGCTATGGCTACACCTTC.

The CDR3 DNA reads as TGCAGCGTTGATGGGCCGACAGATGACTATGGCTACACCTTC. It translates to CSVDGPTDDYGYTF. V gene TRBV29-1 combines with J gene TRBJ1-2; possible D gene TRBD1, 5 bases. The CDR3 spans 14 residues. The V gene lost 3 bases and the J gene lost 3 bases, with 14 bases spanning the gap. From germline, CDR1 is SQVTM and CDR2 ANQGSEA.

The chain uses TRBV27 and TRBJ2-7; 10 positions agree with TRBD2. Germline V CDR1 and CDR2: MNHEY, SMNVEV (reference sequence). This CDR3 is built from 14 residues. Germline trimming cut 3 bases from V and 6 bases from J; bases unmatched to any gene: 5. CDR3 nucleotides: TGTGCCAGCAGTTTCAAGCGGGAGGGCCGCGAGCAGTACTTC. This gives the protein CASSFKREGREQYF.

This clone is a singleton in its sample. The V call is TRBV5-6, the J call TRBJ2-7; maybe TRBD2 (6 bases). Trimming took 0 bases from V and 2 from J, leaving 12 bases between them. The CDR3 length is 15 residues. Germline CDR1 SGHDT, CDR2 YYEEEE. The CDR3 DNA follows: TGTGCCAGCAGCTTGGCCAGCGGGCCGACCTACGAGCAGTACTTC. Translation gives CASSLASGPTYEQYF.

This clone was detected only a few times. This chain links TRBV28 with TRBJ1-4; 7 bases match TRBD1. Looked up from germline, CDR1 is MDHEN and CDR2 is SYDVKM. The CDR3 is 15 residues long. Trimming cost V 4 bases and J 6 bases; bases outside gene matches: 8. This CDR3 reads CASSSSTGSDEKLFF. Here the CDR3 DNA reads TGTGCCAGCAGTTCCTCGACAGGGTCGGATGAAAAACTGTTTTTT.

In its sample, this clone was seen a few times. The chain joins TRBV19 to TRBJ2-1, with D possibly being TRBD1 (7 bases). Germline V gene lookup returns CDR1 LNHDA and CDR2 SQIVND (reference sequence). With 4 bases removed from V and 1 base from J, the gap between germline ends came to 14 bases. The CDR3 sequence is 16 residues long. CDR3 amino acids: CASSNTQGRSYNEQFF. Here the CDR3 DNA reads TGTGCCAGTAGTAACACACAGGGGAGGTCCTACAATGAGCAGTTCTTC.

The chain couples TRBV7-2 to TRBJ2-7; 9 bases align to TRBD1. This CDR3 spans 16 amino acids. V was clipped by 0 bases and J by 4 bases; unmatched bases: 7. Germline loops: CDR1 SGHTA, CDR2 FQGNSA. The CDR3 reads CASSLARDRGVYEQYF. The CDR3 DNA reads TGTGCCAGCAGCTTAGCGAGAGACAGGGGGGTGTACGAGCAGTACTTC.

This clone has just one count. The chain's CDR3 is CATSRGRRSASSYEQYF. CDR3 sequence (DNA): TGTGCCACCAGCAGGGGGCGCCGGAGCGCCAGCTCCTACGAGCAGTACTTC. This chain connects TRBV15 to TRBJ2-7; a possible D gene is TRBD1 (5 bases). Looked up from germline, CDR1 is LNHNV and CDR2 is YYDKDF (reference sequence). Trimming pared 3 bases from V and 0 bases from J, leaving 18 bases between. The CDR3 runs to 17 residues.

The chain links TRBV5-6 to TRBJ1-1; unclear D gene. Trimming took 5 bases from V and 6 from J, leaving 14 bases between them. CDR3 length equals 13 residues. Germline CDR1 SGHDT, CDR2 YYEEEE. The chain's CDR3 is CASRSDTGPEAFF. CDR3 sequence (DNA): TGTGCCAGCAGATCCGACACTGGCCCTGAAGCTTTCTTT.

This chain connects TRBV11-2 to TRBJ2-2; unclear D gene. The CDR3 covers 11 residues. Germline CDR1 and CDR2: SGHAT and FQNNGV. The ends were cut back, 3 bases at V and 7 bases at J, with 3 bases in the middle. DNA of the CDR3: TGTGCCAGCAGCTTCGGCGGGGAGCTGTTTTTT. It translates to CASSFGGELFF.

The rearrangement joins TRBV29-1 to TRBJ2-3; 7 bases fit TRBD2. V lost 1 base, J lost 4 bases, and 2 bases stayed unmatched. Germline V gives CDR1 SQVTM, CDR2 ANQGSEA. This CDR3 is 13 amino acids long. This CDR3 reads CSVEGRGADTQYF. The CDR3 nucleotides are TGCAGCGTTGAAGGTCGGGGGGCAGATACGCAGTATTTT.

The chain links TRBV10-3 to TRBJ1-2; D not certain. Trimming cost V 9 bases and J 0 bases, with 11 bases left between them. This CDR3 comprises 13 residues. The germline gives CDR1 ENHRY, CDR2 SYGVKD. Here the CDR3 reads CAMKTGANYGYTF. As DNA, the CDR3 is TGTGCCATGAAGACGGGAGCTAACTATGGCTACACCTTC.

Only one count was recorded for this clone. The V and J genes are TRBV5-1 and TRBJ2-1, with D possibly TRBD2 on 5 matching bases. From germline, CDR1 is SGHRS and CDR2 YFSETQ. This CDR3 has 14 amino acids. V dropped 2 bases and J dropped 8 bases, with 14 bases sitting between them. The chain's CDR3 is CASSFGLDVHEQFF. The CDR3 DNA is TGCGCCAGCAGCTTCGGACTGGACGTTCATGAGCAGTTCTTC. Supplemented by reference TRBV5-1 and TRBJ2-1, the full variable domain reads KAGVTQTPRYLIKTRGQQVTLSCSPISGHRSVSWYQQTPGQGLQFLFEYFSETQRNKGNFPGRFSGRQFSNSRSEMNVSTLELGDSALYLCASSFGLDVHEQFFGPGTRLTVL.

This chain joins TRBV4-3 and TRBJ2-3; D may be TRBD1 (5 bases). The CDR3 runs 18 residues. CDR1 LGHNA and CDR2 YSLEER come from the germline V gene. V was trimmed by 1 base and J by 1 base, leaving 18 bases between them. In DNA, the CDR3 is TGCGCCAGCAGCCAAGGGGCAGACCCCAGGGTTGGCACAGATACGCAGTATTTT. Its translation: CASSQGADPRVGTDTQYF.